This T cell receptor beta chain was sequenced during a study of CD8 T cells in ankylosing spondylitis. Study results and limitations: Characteristic of ankylosing spondylitis blood, it appeared, was a TCR beta motif comprising about eight highly homologous variants.

The CDR3 sequence is 15 residues long. Germline V gene lookup returns CDR1 KGHSH and CDR2 LQKENI. V lost 5 bases and J lost 0; bases outside the gene matches: 3. As for this clonotype: Antigen: not known.

TCRdb independently ran MiXCR on the 5' RACE reads; one entry per CDR3 protein. The repertoire holds 470,000 or so distinct CDR3 sequences, with 25% to 30% as singletons. The chain recombines TRBV18 with TRBJ2-1; 8 bases map to TRBD2. Input material: blood, either unsorted or a sorted T cell fraction (not recorded which). The source of this sequence is a male donor with ankylosing spondylitis. This CDR3 reads CASSTSGISYNEQFF. In DNA form, the CDR3 reads TGTGCCAGCTCAACTAGCGGTATCTCCTACAATGAGCAGTTCTTC.